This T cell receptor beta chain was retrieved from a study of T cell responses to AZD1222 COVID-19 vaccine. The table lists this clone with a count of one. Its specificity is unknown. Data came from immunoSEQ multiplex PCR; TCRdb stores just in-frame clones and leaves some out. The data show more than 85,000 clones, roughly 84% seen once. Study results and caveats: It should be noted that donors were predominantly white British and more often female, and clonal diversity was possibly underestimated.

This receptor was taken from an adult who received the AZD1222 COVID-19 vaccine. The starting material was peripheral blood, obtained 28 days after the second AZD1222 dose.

The CDR3 protein is CASSLSGNYGYTF. The CDR3, as DNA: TGTGCCAGTAGTCTTTCGGGGAACTATGGCTACACCTTC. The chain joins TRBV19 to TRBJ1-2; D gene ambiguous. The CDR3 has 13 residues. V was cut by 5 bases and J by 2 bases, with 9 bases left in between. Germline CDR1 and CDR2: LNHDA and SQIVND (reference sequence).